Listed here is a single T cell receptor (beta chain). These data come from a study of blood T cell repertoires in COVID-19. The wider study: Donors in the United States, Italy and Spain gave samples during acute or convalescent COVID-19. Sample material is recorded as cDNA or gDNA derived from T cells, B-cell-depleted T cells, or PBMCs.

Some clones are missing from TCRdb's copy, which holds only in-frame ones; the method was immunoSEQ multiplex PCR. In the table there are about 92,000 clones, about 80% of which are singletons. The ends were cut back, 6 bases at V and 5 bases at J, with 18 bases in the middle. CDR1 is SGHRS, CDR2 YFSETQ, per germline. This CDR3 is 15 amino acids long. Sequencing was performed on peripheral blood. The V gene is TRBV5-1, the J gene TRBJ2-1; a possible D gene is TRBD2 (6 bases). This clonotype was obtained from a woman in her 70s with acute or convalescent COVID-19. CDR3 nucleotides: TGCGCCAGCACCTTTGCGGGGAGACGAGACAATGAGCAGTTCTTC. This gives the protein CASTFAGRRDNEQFF.